The 10 T cell receptor beta chains below were found in one sample sequenced in a study of tumor and adjacent non-tumor tissue in lung cancer. No cell sorting was done before RNA was extracted from the tissue. The normal lung tissue was taken more than 3 cm from the tumor edge. TCRbeta libraries were built with three rounds of nested PCR, modified from ARM-PCR. TCRdb re-analysed the multiplex PCR reads in MiXCR, keeping a single row per CDR3 protein. The sample holds over 80,000 distinct CDR3 sequences, 76% seen once. Sample: distant non-tumor lung tissue. The receptor set was obtained from a woman aged 45-65 years with non-small cell lung cancer.

At least ten counts were recorded for this clonotype. The chain is built from TRBV29-1 and TRBJ1-1, with TRBD1 identical over 7 bases. The CDR3 consists of 13 residues. Unmatched junction bases numbered 5, after V lost 5 bases and J lost 2 bases. Germline V gene lookup returns CDR1 SQVTM and CDR2 ANQGSEA. CDR3 region: CSVLQGLNTEAFF. For the CDR3, the DNA is TGCAGCGTTCTACAGGGGCTTAACACTGAAGCTTTCTTT.

There are a few counts of this clonotype. J is TRBJ2-3 and V is TRBV7-3; D call uncertain. Germline CDR1 is SGHTA and CDR2 is FQGTGA. V was cut by 3 bases and J by 7 bases, with 14 bases left in between. There are 14 residues in the CDR3. The CDR3 DNA reads as TGTGCCAGCAGCTTCCAGCCCGGCGCAAATACGCAGTATTTT. Residues: CASSFQPGANTQYF.

This clonotype was seen only once. One end of the junction fails to match germline, which may point to a read error. The rearrangement joins TRBV28 to TRBJ2-5, with 8 bases fitting TRBD1. There are 16 residues in the CDR3. The germline CDR1 and CDR2 sequences are MDHEN and SYDVKM. The CDR3: CVSSQHDRGLEETQYF. As DNA, the CDR3 is TGTGTCAGCAGTCAGCACGACAGGGGTTTAGAGGAGACCCAGTACTTC.

This clonotype was detected only once. The gene calls are TRBV29-1 and TRBJ1-2; 7 positions agree with TRBD1. V lost 7 bases, J lost 6 bases, and 8 bases stayed unmatched. Germline V gene sequence: CDR1 SQVTM, CDR2 ANQGSEA. The length of the CDR3 is 12 residues. CDR3 coding DNA: TGCAGCGCTAACAGGGGATCCCATGGCTACACCTTC. Protein: CSANRGSHGYTF.

As regards this clonotype: At one of its ends the junction is not consistent with the germline gene, which may arise from a read error. The CDR3 spells CASSEAGKNEILFF. The CDR3 region has the DNA TGCGCTAGCAGCGAAGCCGGGAAAAATGAAATACTGTTTTTT. The chain has TRBV4-1 and TRBJ1-4; D ambiguous. CDR1 is MGHRA and CDR2 is YSYEKL in the germline V gene. CDR3 length: 14 residues.

This chain links TRBV29-1 with TRBJ1-2; D unclear. The V end was cut by 6 bases, the J end by 4 bases, with 12 bases between. Per the germline V gene, CDR1 is SQVTM and CDR2 is ANQGSEA. This CDR3 contains 12 residues. CDR3 residues: CSVPVGFYGYTF. The DNA of the CDR3 is TGCAGCGTCCCGGTGGGGTTCTATGGCTACACCTTC.

The CDR3 sequence is CASGAGTSDTYEQYF. The DNA for the CDR3 is TGTGCCAGCGGGGCCGGGACTAGCGATACCTACGAGCAGTACTTC. J is TRBJ2-7 and V is TRBV6-2 or TRBV6-3, with 10 bases lining up with TRBD2. This CDR3 contains 15 residues. The germline V gene has CDR1 MNHEY and CDR2 SVGEGT. Trimming cost V 8 bases and J 2 bases; bases outside gene matches: 9.

Of note for this clonotype: One junction end does not reproduce the germline sequence, and a read error may be involved. The rearrangement joins TRBV11-2 to TRBJ2-7; D not resolved. The CDR3 is 14 residues long. Germline V CDR1 and CDR2: SGHAT, FQNNGV. The CDR3 is CASSLVRDRYEQYF. CDR3 bases: TGTGCCAGCAGCTTAGTTAGAGACCGCTACGAGCAATACTTC.

To note about this clonotype: A read error may account for a junction end that differs from germline. V gene TRBV12-3 or TRBV12-4 combines with J gene TRBJ2-7; D unresolved. The CDR3 is 12 residues long. CDR3 nucleotide sequence: TGTGTCAGCAGTTTACCACTCGGAGAGCAGTACTTC. Translated: CVSSLPLGEQYF.

By proportion, this clonotype is medium-sized (0.01 to 0.1%). V and J are TRBV11-3 and TRBJ2-2; 10 bases are a match to TRBD2. V shed 4 bases, J shed 2 bases, and the junction held 4 bases outside the gene matches. CDR1 SGHNT and CDR2 YENEEA come from the germline V gene. The CDR3 covers 16 residues. The CDR3 sequence is CASSSRTSGNTGELFF. DNA of the CDR3: TGTGCCAGCAGCTCAAGGACTAGCGGAAACACCGGGGAGCTGTTTTTT.